This T cell receptor beta chain came from a study of blood T cell repertoires in COVID-19. Study as a whole: The samples span acute and convalescent COVID-19 from the United States, Italy and Spain.

Participant ages covered 18 to 89 years across about 22 US areas. Recovered status applied to Cohort 3 donors who had two consecutive negative PCRs. It also applied to those with clearance or with symptom resolution. In the original processing: Amplification of reference gene primers provided the estimated nucleated cell counts. Profiling relied on immunoSEQ multiplex PCR, and the TCRdb table lists in-frame clones only, not all of them. The V and J calls and clone size are taken from that table; D and trimming were inferred from the DNA. Among approximately 300,000 clones listed, 87% were seen once. Unmatched junction bases numbered 6, after V lost 0 bases and J lost 5 bases. Germline V gives CDR1 LGHNA, CDR2 YNFKEQ. The length of the CDR3 is 15 residues.

Sequenced: PBMCs or T cells enriched from blood (not recorded which). The chain links TRBV4-2 to TRBJ2-7; the match to TRBD2 covers 8 bases. The TCR comes from a woman in her 30s who had recovered from COVID-19. Here the CDR3 reads CASSQELIGGDEQYF. DNA of the CDR3: TGTGCCAGCAGCCAAGAACTCATCGGGGGGGACGAGCAGTACTTC.